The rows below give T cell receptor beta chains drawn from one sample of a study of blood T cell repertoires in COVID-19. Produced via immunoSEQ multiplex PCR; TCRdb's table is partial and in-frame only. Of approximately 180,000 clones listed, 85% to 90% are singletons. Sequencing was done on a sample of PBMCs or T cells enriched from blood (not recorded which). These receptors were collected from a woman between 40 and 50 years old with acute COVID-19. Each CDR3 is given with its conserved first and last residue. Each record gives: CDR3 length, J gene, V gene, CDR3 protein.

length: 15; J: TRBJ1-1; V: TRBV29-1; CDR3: CSARRGRAGATEAFF
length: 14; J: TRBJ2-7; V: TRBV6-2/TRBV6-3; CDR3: CASSYPGRPSEQYF
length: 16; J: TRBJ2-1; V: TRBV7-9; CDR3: CASRPRTSGGAFEQFF
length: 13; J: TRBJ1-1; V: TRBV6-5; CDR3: CASSYTLNTEAFF
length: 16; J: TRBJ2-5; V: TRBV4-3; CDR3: CASSQGDQTSGETQYF
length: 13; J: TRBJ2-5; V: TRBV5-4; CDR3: CASSPQGGETQYF
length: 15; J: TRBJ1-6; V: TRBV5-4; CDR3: CASSTGTGYGSPLHF
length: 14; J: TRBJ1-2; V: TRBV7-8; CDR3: CASSSGANFYGYTF
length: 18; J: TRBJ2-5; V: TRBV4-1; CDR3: CASSQDSRGTGQGETQYF
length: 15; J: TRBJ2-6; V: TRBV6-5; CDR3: CASTQTVTGANVLTF
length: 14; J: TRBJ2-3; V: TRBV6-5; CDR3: CASTQLHSTDTQYF
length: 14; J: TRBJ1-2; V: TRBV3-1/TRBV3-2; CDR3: CASSQGQGDYGYTF
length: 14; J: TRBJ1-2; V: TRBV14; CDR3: CASRETGLPYGYTF
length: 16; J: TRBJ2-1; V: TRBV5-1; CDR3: CASSLGTTGGGNEQFF
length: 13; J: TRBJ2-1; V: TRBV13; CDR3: CASSFRGTHEQFF